These 14 T cell receptor beta chains came from one sample sequenced in a study of blood T cell repertoires in COVID-19. Sequenced by immunoSEQ multiplex PCR; TCRdb stores in-frame clones only, minus some. The table lists about 250,000 clones, about 88% of them singletons. Sequencing input: peripheral blood. These receptors came from a woman in her forties who had recovered from COVID-19.

The chain carries TRBV18 and TRBJ2-7; D uncertain. Germline V lookup: CDR1 KGHSH, CDR2 LQKENI. CDR3 size: 15 residues. V lost 2 bases and J 2 bases, leaving 13 bases between the germline ends. The CDR3: CASSPTPFITYEQYF. DNA for the CDR3: TGTGCCAGCTCACCAACACCTTTTATCACCTACGAGCAGTACTTC.

This rearrangement joins TRBV30 to TRBJ2-7, with D perhaps matching TRBD2 (7 bases). Germline CDR1 is GTSNPN and CDR2 is SVGIG (reference sequence). Trimming removed 2 bases from V and 0 bases from J, with 11 bases in between. The CDR3 has 14 residues. The CDR3 sequence: CAWSRGGDSYEQYF. The CDR3 coding sequence is TGTGCCTGGAGTAGGGGGGGGGACTCCTACGAGCAGTACTTC.

The V and J genes are TRBV4-3 and TRBJ1-1; no clear D gene. The germline V gene encodes CDR1 LGHNA and CDR2 YSLEER. With 1 base removed from V and 0 bases from J, the gap between germline ends came to 9 bases. The CDR3 is 15 residues long. In DNA form, the CDR3 reads TGCGCCAGCAGCCAAGTACCAGGTATGAACACTGAAGCTTTCTTT. Amino acids: CASSQVPGMNTEAFF.

This chain connects TRBV25-1 to TRBJ1-2, with TRBD1 identical over 9 bases. Germline-derived CDR1 and CDR2 are MGHDK and SYGVNS. This CDR3 contains 16 residues. V gave up 5 bases and J gave up 8 bases; unmatched junction bases: 15. CDR3 sequence: CASSRHLTGGAGGYTF. The CDR3 nucleotides are TGTGCCAGCAGTCGTCACCTTACAGGGGGCGCTGGGGGCTACACCTTC.

The J gene is TRBJ1-5, the V gene TRBV6-2 or TRBV6-3; perhaps TRBD1 as D (5 bases). V was shortened by 0 bases and J by 7 bases, with 7 bases between the two germline ends. The CDR3 spans 13 residues. Germline V gene data show CDR1 as MNHEY and CDR2 as SVGEGT. DNA of the CDR3: TGTGCCAGCAGTTACTCGGGGCGCCAGCCCCAGCATTTT. Translating it yields CASSYSGRQPQHF.

The chain couples TRBV18 to TRBJ2-3, with 8 bases lining up with TRBD1. Germline CDR1 KGHSH, CDR2 LQKENI. CDR3 size: 16 residues. V lost 4 bases to trimming and J lost 2 bases; unmatched junction nucleotides: 8. The CDR3 protein is CASSRKQGGLTDTQYF. CDR3 DNA: TGTGCCAGCTCACGGAAACAGGGGGGACTCACAGATACGCAGTATTTT.

The rearrangement joins TRBV11-3 to TRBJ1-6, with TRBD1 matching over 8 bases. The CDR3 consists of 14 residues. Germline V gene sequence: CDR1 SGHNT, CDR2 YENEEA. V was clipped by 2 bases and J by 10 bases; unmatched bases: 4. The CDR3 DNA follows: TGTGCCAGCAGCTTAACAGGGGGAGGATCACCCCTCCACTTT. Translation: CASSLTGGGSPLHF. Drawing the rest from reference TRBV11-3 and TRBJ1-6, the complete variable domain is EAGVVQSPRYKIIEKKQPVAFWCNPISGHNTLYWYLQNLGQGPELLIRYENEEAVDDSQLPKDRFSAERLKGVDSTLKIQPAELGDSAVYLCASSLTGGGSPLHFGNGTRLTVT.

The CDR3 coding sequence is TGTGCCAGCAGCTTAGCGGGTACCGACACAGATACGCAGTATTTT. Amino acids: CASSLAGTDTDTQYF. V gene TRBV5-5 combines with J gene TRBJ2-3, with D tentatively TRBD2 (6 bases). Germline CDR1 and CDR2: SGHKS and YYEKEE (reference sequence). Trimming stripped 2 bases from V and 2 bases from J, with 12 bases between. This CDR3 is built from 15 residues.

The chain employs TRBV7-6 and TRBJ1-1, with D perhaps matching TRBD1 (5 bases). There are 15 residues in the CDR3. CDR1 SGHVS and CDR2 FNYEAQ come from the germline V gene. Trimming cost V 5 bases and J 1 base, with 14 bases left between them. The CDR3 nucleotides read TGTGCCAGCAGCGCCAGGGCTCAGGGGAACACTGAAGCTTTCTTT. This gives the protein CASSARAQGNTEAFF.

V gene TRBV5-6 combines with J gene TRBJ1-1, with TRBD1 matching 7 bases. The CDR3 is made up of 15 amino acids. J lost 1 base, V lost 2 bases, and 5 bases had no gene match. CDR1 and CDR2 (germline): SGHDT, YYEEEE. The chain's CDR3 is CASSFGTAANTEAFF. The CDR3 DNA follows: TGTGCCAGCAGCTTTGGGACAGCAGCGAACACTGAAGCTTTCTTT.

V is TRBV19 and J is TRBJ2-7; 10 bases map to TRBD1. This CDR3 region has 13 residues. Trimming cost V 5 bases and J 5 bases; bases outside gene matches: 3. Germline loops: CDR1 LNHDA, CDR2 SQIVND (reference sequence). Here the CDR3 reads CASSAGQGDEQYF. The CDR3 coding sequence is TGTGCCAGTAGTGCCGGACAGGGGGACGAGCAGTACTTC.

The chain couples TRBV28 to TRBJ1-2; 7 nucleotides match TRBD1. Germline trimming cut 6 bases from V and 5 bases from J; bases unmatched to any gene: 3. The germline V gene has CDR1 MDHEN and CDR2 SYDVKM. The CDR3 runs to 12 residues. DNA for the CDR3: TGTGCCAGCAGCGCACAGGGGTATGGCTACACCTTC. Its protein product is CASSAQGYGYTF.

The chain combines TRBV3-1 (or the pseudogene TRBV3-2) with TRBJ2-7; 15 positions agree with TRBD2. The CDR3 totals 17 residues. Germline CDR1 and CDR2: LGHDT and YNNKEL (reference sequence). V gave up 4 bases and J gave up 0 bases; unmatched junction bases: 4. As DNA, the CDR3 is TGTGCCAGCAGCCCTGGGACTAGCGGGGGGCCCTCCTACGAGCAGTACTTC. This encodes CASSPGTSGGPSYEQYF.

The genes are TRBV10-3 and TRBJ2-3; D is perhaps TRBD2 (6 bases). Germline V gives CDR1 ENHRY, CDR2 SYGVKD. This CDR3 region has 13 residues. V dropped 6 bases and J dropped 2 bases, with 9 bases sitting between them. CDR3 sequence reads: CAIRTSATDTQYF. The CDR3 region has the DNA TGTGCCATCAGGACTAGTGCCACAGATACGCAGTATTTT.